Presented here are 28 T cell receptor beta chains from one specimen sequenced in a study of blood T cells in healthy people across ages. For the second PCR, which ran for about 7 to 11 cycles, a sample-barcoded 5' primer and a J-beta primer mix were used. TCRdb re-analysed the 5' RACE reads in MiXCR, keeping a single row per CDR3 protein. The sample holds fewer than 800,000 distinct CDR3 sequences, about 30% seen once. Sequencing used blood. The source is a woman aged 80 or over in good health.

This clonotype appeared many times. Here the CDR3 reads CASSTVQGANGYTF. The DNA of the CDR3 is TGTGCCAGCAGCACCGTACAGGGGGCAAATGGCTACACCTTC. The chain couples TRBV7-9 to TRBJ1-2, with 9 positions matching TRBD1. The germline CDR1 and CDR2 sequences are SEHNR and FQNEAQ (reference sequence). J gave up 6 bases and V 5 bases, and 7 bases lay outside the gene matches. CDR3 length equals 14 residues.

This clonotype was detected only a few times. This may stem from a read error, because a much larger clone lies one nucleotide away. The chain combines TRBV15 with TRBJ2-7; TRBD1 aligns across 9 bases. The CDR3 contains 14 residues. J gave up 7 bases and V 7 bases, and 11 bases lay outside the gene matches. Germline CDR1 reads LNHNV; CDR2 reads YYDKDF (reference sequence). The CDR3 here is CATMRDRDYNEQYF. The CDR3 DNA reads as TGTGCCACCATGCGGGACAGGGACTACAATGAGCAGTACTTC.

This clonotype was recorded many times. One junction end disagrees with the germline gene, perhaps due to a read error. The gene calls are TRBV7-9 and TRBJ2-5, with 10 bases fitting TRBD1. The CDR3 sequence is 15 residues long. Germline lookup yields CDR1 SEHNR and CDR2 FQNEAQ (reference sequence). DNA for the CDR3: TGTACCAGCACCCTAAGACAGGGGGCGCGAGAGACCCAGTACTTC. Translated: CTSTLRQGARETQYF.

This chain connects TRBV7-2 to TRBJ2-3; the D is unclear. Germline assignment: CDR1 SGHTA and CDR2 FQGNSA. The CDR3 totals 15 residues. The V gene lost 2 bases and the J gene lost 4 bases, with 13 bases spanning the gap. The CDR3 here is CASSLKVSIADTQYF. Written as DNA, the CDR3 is TGTGCCAGCAGCTTAAAGGTTTCCATCGCAGATACGCAGTATTTT.

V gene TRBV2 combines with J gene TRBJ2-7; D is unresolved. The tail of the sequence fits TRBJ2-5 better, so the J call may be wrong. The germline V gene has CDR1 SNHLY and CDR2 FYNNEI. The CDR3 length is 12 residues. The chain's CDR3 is CASSEALGTQYF. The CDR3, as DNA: TGTGCCAGCAGTGAAGCGCTTGGGACCCAGTACTTC.

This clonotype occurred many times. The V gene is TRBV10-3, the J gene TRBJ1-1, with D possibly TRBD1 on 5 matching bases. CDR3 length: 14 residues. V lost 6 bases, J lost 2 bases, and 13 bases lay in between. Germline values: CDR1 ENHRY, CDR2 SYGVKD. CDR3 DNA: TGTGCCATCAGCCTCGACAGTTATAACACTGAAGCTTTCTTT. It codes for CAISLDSYNTEAFF.

CDR3 nucleotides: TGTGCCAGCAGTGAACCGTCCTCCTACTCCTACGAGCAGTACTTC. This gives the protein CASSEPSSYSYEQYF. V is TRBV2 and J is TRBJ2-7; D remains ambiguous. The CDR3 covers 15 residues. V was clipped by 2 bases and J by 0 bases, with 11 bases between them. Germline CDR1 SNHLY, CDR2 FYNNEI.

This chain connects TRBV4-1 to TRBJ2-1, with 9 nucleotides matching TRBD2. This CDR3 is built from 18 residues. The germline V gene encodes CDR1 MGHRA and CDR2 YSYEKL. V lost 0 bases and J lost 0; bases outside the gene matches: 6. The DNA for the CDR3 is TGCGCCAGCAGCCAAGAGGGTAGCGGGAGAAGCTCCTACAATGAGCAGTTCTTC. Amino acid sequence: CASSQEGSGRSSYNEQFF.

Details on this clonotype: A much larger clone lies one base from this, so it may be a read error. The CDR3 region is CAGSRMTGNYGYTF. In DNA form, the CDR3 reads TGTGCCGGCTCTCGTATGACGGGCAACTATGGCTACACCTTC. This chain uses TRBV18 with TRBJ1-2; D not resolved. Germline V gene data show CDR1 as KGHSH and CDR2 as LQKENI. There are 14 residues in the CDR3.

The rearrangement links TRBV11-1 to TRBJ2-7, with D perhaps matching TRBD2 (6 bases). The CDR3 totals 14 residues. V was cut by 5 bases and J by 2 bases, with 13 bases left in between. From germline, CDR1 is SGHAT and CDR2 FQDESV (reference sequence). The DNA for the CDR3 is TGTGCCAGCAGCCAACGGGGACTGGCCTACGAGCAGTACTTC. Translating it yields CASSQRGLAYEQYF.

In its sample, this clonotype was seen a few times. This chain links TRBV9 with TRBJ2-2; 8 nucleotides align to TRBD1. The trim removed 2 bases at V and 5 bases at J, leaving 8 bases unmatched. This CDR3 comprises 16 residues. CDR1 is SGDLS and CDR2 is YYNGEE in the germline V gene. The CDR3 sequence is CASSVRQGTFTGELFF. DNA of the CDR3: TGTGCCAGCAGCGTTAGACAGGGGACTTTTACCGGGGAGCTGTTTTTT. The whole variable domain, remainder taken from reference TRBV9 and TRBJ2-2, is DSGVTQTPKHLITATGQRVTLRCSPRSGDLSVYWYQQSLDQGLQFLIQYYNGEERAKGNILERFSAQQFPDLHSELNLSSLELGDSALYFCASSVRQGTFTGELFFGEGSRLTVL.

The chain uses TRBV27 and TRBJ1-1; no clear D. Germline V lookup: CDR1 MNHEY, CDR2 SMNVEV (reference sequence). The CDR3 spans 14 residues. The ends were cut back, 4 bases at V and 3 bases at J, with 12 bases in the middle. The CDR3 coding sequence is TGTGCCAGCAGTTCGGAAGGAACGGACACTGAAGCTTTCTTT. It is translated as CASSSEGTDTEAFF.

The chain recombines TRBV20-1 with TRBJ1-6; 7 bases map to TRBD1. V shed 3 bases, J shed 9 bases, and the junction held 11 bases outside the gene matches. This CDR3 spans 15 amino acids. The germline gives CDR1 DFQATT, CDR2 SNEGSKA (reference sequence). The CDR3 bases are TGCAGTGCTAGCCGAGACAGGGCCTTCTCTTCACCCCTCCACTTT. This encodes CSASRDRAFSSPLHF.

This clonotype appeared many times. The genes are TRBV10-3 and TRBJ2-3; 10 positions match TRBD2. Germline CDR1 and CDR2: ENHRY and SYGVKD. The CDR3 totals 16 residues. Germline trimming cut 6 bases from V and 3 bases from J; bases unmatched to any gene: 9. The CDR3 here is CAISRASGGETDTQYF. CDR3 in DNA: TGTGCCATCAGCCGGGCTAGCGGGGGAGAGACAGATACGCAGTATTTT.

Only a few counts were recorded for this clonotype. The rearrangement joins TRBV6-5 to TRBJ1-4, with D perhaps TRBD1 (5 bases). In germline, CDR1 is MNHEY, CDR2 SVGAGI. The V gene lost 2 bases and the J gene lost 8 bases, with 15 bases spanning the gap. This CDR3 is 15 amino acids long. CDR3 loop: CASSYGTQTGEKLFF. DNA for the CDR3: TGTGCCAGCAGTTACGGGACCCAGACGGGGGAAAAACTGTTTTTT.

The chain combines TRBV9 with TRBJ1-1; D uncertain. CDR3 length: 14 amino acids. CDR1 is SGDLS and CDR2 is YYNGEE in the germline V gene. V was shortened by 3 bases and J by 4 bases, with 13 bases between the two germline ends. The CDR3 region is CASSASPLGTEAFF. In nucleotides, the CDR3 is TGTGCCAGCAGCGCCTCACCTTTGGGCACTGAAGCTTTCTTT.

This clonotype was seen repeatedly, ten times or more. The CDR3 DNA follows: TGTGCCAGCACTACAGGGGTTGGCACAGATACGCAGTATTTT. It encodes CASTTGVGTDTQYF. The J gene is TRBJ2-3, the V gene TRBV6-1, with 7 positions matching TRBD1. V lost 7 bases to trimming and J lost 1 base; unmatched junction nucleotides: 5. The CDR3 consists of 14 residues. Germline V lookup: CDR1 MNHNS, CDR2 SASEGT.

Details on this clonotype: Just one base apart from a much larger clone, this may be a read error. The CDR3 here is CASSPDVRGGRGTQYF. The CDR3 DNA is TGTGCCAGCAGCCCAGACGTGCGGGGCGGCAGGGGTACGCAGTATTTT. This chain joins TRBV7-2 and TRBJ2-3; D is possibly TRBD1 or TRBD2 (6 bases each). In germline, CDR1 is SGHTA, CDR2 FQGNSA. The CDR3 spans 16 residues. Deletions cut 5 bases from V and 8 bases from J, with 23 bases between.

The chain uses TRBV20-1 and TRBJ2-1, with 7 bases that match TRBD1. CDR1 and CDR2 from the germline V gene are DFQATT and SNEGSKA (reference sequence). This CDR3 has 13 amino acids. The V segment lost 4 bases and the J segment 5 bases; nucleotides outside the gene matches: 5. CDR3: CSATRGYNNEQFF. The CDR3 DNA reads TGCAGTGCTACCAGGGGGTATAACAATGAGCAGTTCTTC.

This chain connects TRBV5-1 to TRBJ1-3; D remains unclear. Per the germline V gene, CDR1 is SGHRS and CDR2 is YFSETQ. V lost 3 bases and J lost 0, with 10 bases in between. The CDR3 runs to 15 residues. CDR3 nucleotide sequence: TGCGCCAGCAGCTCCGACGGCCACTCTGGAAACACCATATATTTT. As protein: CASSSDGHSGNTIYF.

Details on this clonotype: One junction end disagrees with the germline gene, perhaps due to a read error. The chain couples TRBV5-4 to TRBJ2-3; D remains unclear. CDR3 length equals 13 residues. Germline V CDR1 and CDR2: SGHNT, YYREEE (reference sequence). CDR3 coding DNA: TGTGCCAGCAGCTTCCCCAGCACAGATACGCGGTATTTT. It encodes CASSFPSTDTRYF.

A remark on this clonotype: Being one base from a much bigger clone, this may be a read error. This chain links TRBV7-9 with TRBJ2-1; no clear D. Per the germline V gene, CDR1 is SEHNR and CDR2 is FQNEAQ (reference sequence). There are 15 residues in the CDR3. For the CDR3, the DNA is TGTACCAGCAGCTTAGTCGCCCTTTCCTACAATGAGCAGTTCTTC. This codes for CTSSLVALSYNEQFF.

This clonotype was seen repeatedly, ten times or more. The CDR3 DNA reads TGTGCCAGCAGCCTGCCGGGACGCACCTACGAGCAGTACTTC. Amino acid sequence: CASSLPGRTYEQYF. The rearrangement uses TRBV7-2 and TRBJ2-7, with D perhaps given as TRBD1 or TRBD2 (5 bases each). The CDR3 is made up of 14 amino acids. The germline gives CDR1 SGHTA, CDR2 FQGNSA. Trimming pared 5 bases from V and 2 bases from J, leaving 13 bases between.

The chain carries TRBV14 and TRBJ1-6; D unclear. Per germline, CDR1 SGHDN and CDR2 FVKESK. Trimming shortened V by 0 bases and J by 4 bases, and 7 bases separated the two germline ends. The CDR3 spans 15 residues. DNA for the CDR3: TGTGCCAGCAGCCAAGATTTGGGGTATAATTCACCCCTCCACTTT. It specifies CASSQDLGYNSPLHF.

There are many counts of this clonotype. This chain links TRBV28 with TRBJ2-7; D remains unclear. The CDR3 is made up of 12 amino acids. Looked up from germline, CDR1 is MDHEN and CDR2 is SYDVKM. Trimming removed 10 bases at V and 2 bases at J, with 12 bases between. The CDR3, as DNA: TGTGCCATCAAGAAGGTTCCCTACGAGCAGTACTTC. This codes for CAIKKVPYEQYF. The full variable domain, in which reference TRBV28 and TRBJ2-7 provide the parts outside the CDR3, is DVKVTQSSRYLVKRTGEKVFLECVQDMDHENMFWYRQDPGLGLRLIYFSYDVKMKEKGDIPEGYSVSREKKERFSLILESASTNQTSMYLCAIKKVPYEQYFGPGTRLTVT.

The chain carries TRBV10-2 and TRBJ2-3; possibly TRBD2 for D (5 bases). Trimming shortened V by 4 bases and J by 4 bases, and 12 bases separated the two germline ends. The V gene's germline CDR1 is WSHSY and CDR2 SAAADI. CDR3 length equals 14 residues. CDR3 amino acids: CASSGAEGPDTQYF. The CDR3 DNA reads TGCGCCAGCAGTGGGGCCGAGGGCCCAGATACGCAGTATTTT.

CDR3 nucleotides: TGCGCCAGCAGCTTGTCAGAGAACACTGAAGCTTTCTTT. As protein: CASSLSENTEAFF. This chain joins TRBV5-1 and TRBJ1-1; D gene ambiguous. The V gene lost 1 base and the J gene lost 1 base, with 5 bases spanning the gap. Germline CDR1 is SGHRS and CDR2 is YFSETQ. CDR3 length: 13 residues. The full variable domain, with the rest looked up from reference TRBV5-1 and TRBJ1-1, is KAGVTQTPRYLIKTRGQQVTLSCSPISGHRSVSWYQQTPGQGLQFLFEYFSETQRNKGNFPGRFSGRQFSNSRSEMNVSTLELGDSALYLCASSLSENTEAFFGQGTRLTVV.

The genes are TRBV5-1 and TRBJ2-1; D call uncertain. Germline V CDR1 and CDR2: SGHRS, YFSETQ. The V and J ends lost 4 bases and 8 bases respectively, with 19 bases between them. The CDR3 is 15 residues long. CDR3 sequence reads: CASSITRISPHEQFF. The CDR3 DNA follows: TGCGCCAGCAGCATAACAAGGATCTCACCCCATGAGCAGTTCTTC.